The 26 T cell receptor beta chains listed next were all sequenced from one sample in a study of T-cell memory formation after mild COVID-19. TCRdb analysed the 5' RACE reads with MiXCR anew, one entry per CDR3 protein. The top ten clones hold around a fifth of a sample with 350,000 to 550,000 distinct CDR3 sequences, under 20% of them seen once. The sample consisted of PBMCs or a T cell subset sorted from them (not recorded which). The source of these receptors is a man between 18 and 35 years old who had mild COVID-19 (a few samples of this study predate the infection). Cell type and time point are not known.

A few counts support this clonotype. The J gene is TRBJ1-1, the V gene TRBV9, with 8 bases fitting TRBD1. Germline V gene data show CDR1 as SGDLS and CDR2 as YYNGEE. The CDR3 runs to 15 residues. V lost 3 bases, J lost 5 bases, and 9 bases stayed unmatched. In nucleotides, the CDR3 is TGTGCCAGCAGCGCGGGGCGGACAGGGTGGACTGAAGCTTTCTTT. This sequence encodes CASSAGRTGWTEAFF.

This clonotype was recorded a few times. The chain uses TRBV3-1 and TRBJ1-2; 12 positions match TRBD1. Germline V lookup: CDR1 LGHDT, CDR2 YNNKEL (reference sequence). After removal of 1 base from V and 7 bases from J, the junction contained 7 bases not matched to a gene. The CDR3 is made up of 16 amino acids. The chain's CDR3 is CASSQVSGTGGRGYTF. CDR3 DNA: TGTGCCAGCAGCCAAGTTTCCGGGACAGGGGGCCGTGGCTACACCTTC.

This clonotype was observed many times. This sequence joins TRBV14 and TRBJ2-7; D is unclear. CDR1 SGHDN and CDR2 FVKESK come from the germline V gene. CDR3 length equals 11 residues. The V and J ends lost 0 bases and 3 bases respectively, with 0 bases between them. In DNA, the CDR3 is TGTGCCAGCAGCCAAGACTACGAGCAGTACTTC. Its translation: CASSQDYEQYF.

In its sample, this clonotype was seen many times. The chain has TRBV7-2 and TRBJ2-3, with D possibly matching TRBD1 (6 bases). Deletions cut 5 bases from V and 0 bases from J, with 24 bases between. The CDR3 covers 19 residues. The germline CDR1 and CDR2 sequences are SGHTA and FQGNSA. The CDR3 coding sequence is TGTGCCAGCAGCAAGCTAAGTGGGACACCCCCATTTAGCACAGATACGCAGTATTTT. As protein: CASSKLSGTPPFSTDTQYF.

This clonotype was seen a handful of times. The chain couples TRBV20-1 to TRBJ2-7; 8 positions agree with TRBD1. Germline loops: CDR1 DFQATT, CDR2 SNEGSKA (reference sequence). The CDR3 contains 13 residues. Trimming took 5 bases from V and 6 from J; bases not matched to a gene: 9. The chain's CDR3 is CSAFRDRNFEQYV. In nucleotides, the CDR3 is TGCAGTGCTTTCCGGGACAGGAATTTCGAGCAGTACGTC.

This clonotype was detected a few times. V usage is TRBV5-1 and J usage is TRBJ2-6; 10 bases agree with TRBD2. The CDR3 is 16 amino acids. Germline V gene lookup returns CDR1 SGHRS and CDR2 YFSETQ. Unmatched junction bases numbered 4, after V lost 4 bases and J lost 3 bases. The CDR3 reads CASSNLAGVGANVLTF. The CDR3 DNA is TGCGCCAGCAGCAATCTAGCGGGGGTTGGGGCCAACGTCCTGACTTTC.

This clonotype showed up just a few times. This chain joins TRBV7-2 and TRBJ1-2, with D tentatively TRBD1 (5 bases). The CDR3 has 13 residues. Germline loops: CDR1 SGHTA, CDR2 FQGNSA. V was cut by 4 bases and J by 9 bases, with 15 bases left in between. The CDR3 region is CASSSRLDSRYTF. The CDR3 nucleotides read TGTGCCAGCAGCTCCCGCCTCGACAGCCGCTACACCTTC.

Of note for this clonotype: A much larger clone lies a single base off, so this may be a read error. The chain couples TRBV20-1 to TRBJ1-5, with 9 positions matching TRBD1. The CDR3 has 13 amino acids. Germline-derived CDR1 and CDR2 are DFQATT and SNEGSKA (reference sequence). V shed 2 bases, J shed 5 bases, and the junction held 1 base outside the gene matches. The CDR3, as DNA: TGCAGTGCTAGAAGGACAGGGGATCAGCCCCAGCATTTT. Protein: CSARRTGDQPQHF.

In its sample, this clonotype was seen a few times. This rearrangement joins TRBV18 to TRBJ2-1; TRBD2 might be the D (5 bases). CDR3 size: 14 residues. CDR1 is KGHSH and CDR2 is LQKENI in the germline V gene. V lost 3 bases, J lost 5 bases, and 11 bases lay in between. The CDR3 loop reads CASSPTPADNEQFF. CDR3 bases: TGTGCCAGCTCACCGACCCCAGCGGACAATGAGCAGTTCTTC.

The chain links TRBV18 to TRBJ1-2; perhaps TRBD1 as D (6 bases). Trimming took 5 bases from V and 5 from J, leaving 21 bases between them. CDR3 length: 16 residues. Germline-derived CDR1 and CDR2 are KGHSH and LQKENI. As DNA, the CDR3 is TGTGCCAGCTCATCACGGACAGCGCTCACCACTTATGGCTACACCTTC. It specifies CASSSRTALTTYGYTF.

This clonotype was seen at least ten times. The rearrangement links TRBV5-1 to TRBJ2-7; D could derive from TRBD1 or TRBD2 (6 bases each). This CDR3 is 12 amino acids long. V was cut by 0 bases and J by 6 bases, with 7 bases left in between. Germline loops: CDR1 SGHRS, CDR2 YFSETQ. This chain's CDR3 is CASSLEGGEQYV. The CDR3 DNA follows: TGCGCCAGCAGCTTGGAGGGGGGCGAGCAGTACGTC.

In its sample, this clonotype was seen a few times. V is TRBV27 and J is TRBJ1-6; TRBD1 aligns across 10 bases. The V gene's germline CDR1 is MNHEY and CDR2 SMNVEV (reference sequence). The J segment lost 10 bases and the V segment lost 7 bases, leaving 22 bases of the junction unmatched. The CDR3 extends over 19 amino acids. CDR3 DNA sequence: TGTGCCAGCACCGTTAGGGGGCCGGGACAGGGGCCCTCTAGGTCACCCCTCCACTTT. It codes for CASTVRGPGQGPSRSPLHF.

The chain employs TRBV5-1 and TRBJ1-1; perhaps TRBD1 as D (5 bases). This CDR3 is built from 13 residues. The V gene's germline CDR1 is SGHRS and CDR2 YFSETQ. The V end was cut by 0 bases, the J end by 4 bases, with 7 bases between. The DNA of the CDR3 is TGCGCCAGCAGCTTGGTCCAGGGCACTGAAGCTTTCTTT. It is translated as CASSLVQGTEAFF.

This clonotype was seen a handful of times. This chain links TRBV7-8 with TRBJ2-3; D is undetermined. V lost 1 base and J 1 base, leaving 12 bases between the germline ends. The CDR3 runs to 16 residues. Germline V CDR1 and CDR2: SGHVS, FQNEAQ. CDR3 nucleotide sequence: TGTGCCAGCAGCTTAGTGTCGTCGGCTCGCACAGATACGCAGTATTTT. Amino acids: CASSLVSSARTDTQYF.

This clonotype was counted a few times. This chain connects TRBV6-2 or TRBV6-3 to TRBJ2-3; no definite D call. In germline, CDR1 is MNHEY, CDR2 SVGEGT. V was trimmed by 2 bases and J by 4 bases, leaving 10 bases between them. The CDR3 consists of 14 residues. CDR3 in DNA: TGTGCCAGCAGTTACACATTAGACCCAGATACGCAGTATTTT. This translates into CASSYTLDPDTQYF.

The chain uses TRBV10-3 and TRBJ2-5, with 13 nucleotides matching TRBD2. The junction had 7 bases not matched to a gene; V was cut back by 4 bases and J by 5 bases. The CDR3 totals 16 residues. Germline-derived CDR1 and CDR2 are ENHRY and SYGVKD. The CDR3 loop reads CAISGTSGGQGETQYF. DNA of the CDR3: TGTGCCATCAGTGGGACTAGCGGGGGCCAGGGGGAGACCCAGTACTTC.

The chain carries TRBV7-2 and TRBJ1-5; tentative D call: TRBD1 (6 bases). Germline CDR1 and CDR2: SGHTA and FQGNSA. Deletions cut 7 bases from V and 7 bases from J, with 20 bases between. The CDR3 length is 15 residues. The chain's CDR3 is CASTVGPGEYQPQHF. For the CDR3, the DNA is TGTGCCAGCACCGTAGGTCCAGGGGAATACCAGCCCCAGCATTTT.

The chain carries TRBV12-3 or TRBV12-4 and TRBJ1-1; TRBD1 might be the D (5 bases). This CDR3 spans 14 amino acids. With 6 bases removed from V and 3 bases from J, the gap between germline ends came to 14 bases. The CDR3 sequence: CASRYRKGDTEAFF. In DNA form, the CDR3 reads TGTGCCAGCAGGTATCGGAAAGGGGACACTGAAGCTTTCTTT.

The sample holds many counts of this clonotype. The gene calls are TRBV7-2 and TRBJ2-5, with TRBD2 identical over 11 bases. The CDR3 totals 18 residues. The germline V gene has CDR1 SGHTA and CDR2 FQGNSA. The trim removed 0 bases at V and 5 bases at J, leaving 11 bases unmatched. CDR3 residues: CASSLALLAGGGWETQYF. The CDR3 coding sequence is TGTGCCAGCAGCTTAGCGCTTCTAGCGGGGGGAGGTTGGGAGACCCAGTACTTC.

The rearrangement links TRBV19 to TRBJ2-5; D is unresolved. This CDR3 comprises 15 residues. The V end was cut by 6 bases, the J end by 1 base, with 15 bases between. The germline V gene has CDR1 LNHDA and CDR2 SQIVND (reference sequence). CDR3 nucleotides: TGTGCCAGTAGCTCCCTCCCGGTCGGCCAAGAGACCCAGTACTTC. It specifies CASSSLPVGQETQYF.

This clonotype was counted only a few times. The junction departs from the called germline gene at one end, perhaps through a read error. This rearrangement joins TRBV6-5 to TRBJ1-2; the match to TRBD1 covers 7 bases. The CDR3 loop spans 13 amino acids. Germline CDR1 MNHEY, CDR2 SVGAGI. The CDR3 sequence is CASSGTAKYGYTF. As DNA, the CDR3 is TGTGCCAGCAGTGGGACAGCTAAATATGGCTACACCTTC.

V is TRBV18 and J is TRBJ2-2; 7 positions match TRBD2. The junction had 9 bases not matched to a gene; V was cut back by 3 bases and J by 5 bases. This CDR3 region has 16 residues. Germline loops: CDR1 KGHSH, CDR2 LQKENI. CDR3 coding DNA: TGTGCCAGCTCACCCCTATCCAGCGGGGAAACCGGGGAGCTGTTTTTT. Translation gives CASSPLSSGETGELFF.

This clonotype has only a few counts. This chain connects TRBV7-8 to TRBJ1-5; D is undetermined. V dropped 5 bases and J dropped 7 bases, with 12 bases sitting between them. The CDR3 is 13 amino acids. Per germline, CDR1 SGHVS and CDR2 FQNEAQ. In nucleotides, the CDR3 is TGTGCCAGCAGCCCAGACTGGGAACAGCCCCAGCATTTT. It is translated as CASSPDWEQPQHF.

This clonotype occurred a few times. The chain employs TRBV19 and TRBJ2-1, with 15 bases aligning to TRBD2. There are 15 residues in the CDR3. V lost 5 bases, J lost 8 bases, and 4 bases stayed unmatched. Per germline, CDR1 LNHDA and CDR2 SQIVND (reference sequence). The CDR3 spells CASSGLAGGYHEQFF. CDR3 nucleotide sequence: TGTGCCAGTAGTGGACTAGCGGGGGGGTACCATGAGCAGTTCTTC.

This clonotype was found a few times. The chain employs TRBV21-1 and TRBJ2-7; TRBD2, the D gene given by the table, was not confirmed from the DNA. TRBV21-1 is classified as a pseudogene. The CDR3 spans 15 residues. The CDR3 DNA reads TGTGCCAGCTGGGCTGGGCCGGGGACCACGTACGAGCAGTACGTC. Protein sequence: CASWAGPGTTYEQYV.

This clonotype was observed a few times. CDR3 coding DNA: TGTGCCAGCAGCTTAGTGGCCGGGCCGGGCACCGGGGAGCTGTTTTTT. It yields the protein CASSLVAGPGTGELFF. V is TRBV11-2 and J is TRBJ2-2, with D uncertain. This CDR3 has 16 residues. V lost 1 base and J 4 bases, leaving 13 bases between the germline ends. Germline CDR1 SGHAT, CDR2 FQNNGV.